These 19 T cell receptor beta chains were all obtained from the same sample, sequenced in a study of blood T cell repertoires in COVID-19. Clones were sequenced by immunoSEQ multiplex PCR, and TCRdb holds only the in-frame ones, with some missing. Among about 83,000 clones, about 84% were seen once, and the ten largest hold roughly 8%. The specimen was peripheral blood. These receptors all stem from a man aged 45 to 65 with active COVID-19.

This chain joins TRBV27 and TRBJ1-4, with a tentative D call TRBD1 (6 bases). The V gene lost 5 bases and the J gene lost 8 bases, with 18 bases spanning the gap. The CDR3 extends over 15 amino acids. Germline V gene lookup returns CDR1 MNHEY and CDR2 SMNVEV (reference sequence). CDR3 sequence: CASSPYGQSREKLFF. The DNA of the CDR3 is TGTGCCAGCAGTCCATATGGACAGAGTAGGGAAAAACTGTTTTTT.

The rearrangement joins TRBV4-2 to TRBJ2-3; 8 nucleotides line up with TRBD1. The CDR3 is 16 residues long. Looked up from germline, CDR1 is LGHNA and CDR2 is YNFKEQ. V shed 5 bases, J shed 4 bases, and the junction held 11 bases outside the gene matches. As DNA, the CDR3 is TGTGCCAGCAGCAAACACGGGACAGGAGGGGCAGATACGCAGTATTTT. It specifies CASSKHGTGGADTQYF.

V gene TRBV28 combines with J gene TRBJ2-5; possibly TRBD2 for D (5 bases). CDR3 length: 16 residues. In germline, CDR1 is MDHEN, CDR2 SYDVKM. Trimming pared 2 bases from V and 3 bases from J, leaving 16 bases between. CDR3 bases: TGTGCCAGCAGTTTAGGCGGTCTAGCTGAGGAAGAGACCCAGTACTTC. It encodes CASSLGGLAEEETQYF.

The V call is TRBV5-8, the J call TRBJ1-4, with 10 bases lining up with TRBD1. Germline loops: CDR1 SGHTS, CDR2 YDEGEE. V trimming: 3 bases; J trimming: 7 bases; junction bases outside the gene matches: 9. The CDR3 is made up of 16 amino acids. CDR3 in DNA: TGTGCCAGCAGCTCCGGGACAGGGGAGAGTAGTGAAAAACTGTTTTTT. Its translation: CASSSGTGESSEKLFF.

The chain is built from TRBV5-4 and TRBJ2-3; maybe TRBD2 (6 bases). CDR3 size: 14 residues. Germline CDR1 and CDR2: SGHNT and YYREEE (reference sequence). The ends were cut back, 6 bases at V and 4 bases at J, with 15 bases in the middle. The CDR3 nucleotides are TGTGCCAGCAAACCCGGAGGGGTGGCAGATACGCAGTATTTT. This codes for CASKPGGVADTQYF.

The CDR3 sequence: CATSDLQITSGYNEQFF. The CDR3 DNA follows: TGTGCCACCAGTGATTTGCAGATCACTAGCGGGTACAATGAGCAGTTCTTC. The rearrangement joins TRBV24-1 to TRBJ2-1, with 9 positions matching TRBD2. The V segment lost 0 bases and the J segment 4 bases; nucleotides outside the gene matches: 6. Per germline, CDR1 KGHDR and CDR2 SFDVKD. CDR3 length: 17 amino acids.

The chain links TRBV4-2 to TRBJ1-5; D unclear. In germline, CDR1 is LGHNA, CDR2 YNFKEQ. CDR3 size: 13 residues. Trimming cost V 0 bases and J 4 bases, with 4 bases left between them. The CDR3 sequence is CASSQDTNQPQHF. CDR3 coding DNA: TGTGCCAGCAGCCAAGACACTAATCAGCCCCAGCATTTT.

Comment on this clone: Germline is not matched at one junction end, which may reflect a read error. The CDR3 DNA is TGCGCCAGCAGTCACCCTAGCGGGAGGGAACAAGGGACCCAGTACTTC. Its protein product is CASSHPSGREQGTQYF. The rearrangement joins TRBV23-1 to TRBJ2-5; 12 bases agree with TRBD2. TRBV23-1 is classed as an ORF, of uncertain function. The CDR3 runs to 16 residues.

The rearrangement links TRBV6-5 to TRBJ1-1, with D possibly matching TRBD1 (6 bases). V lost 6 bases to trimming and J lost 1 base, with 12 bases between them. The CDR3 has 14 residues. Germline CDR1 MNHEY, CDR2 SVGAGI. The CDR3 sequence is CASRYSRGNTEAFF. CDR3 bases: TGTGCCAGCAGGTACAGCAGGGGGAACACTGAAGCTTTCTTT.

This chain uses TRBV18 with TRBJ2-1; 8 bases fit TRBD2. Germline lookup yields CDR1 KGHSH and CDR2 LQKENI. V lost 0 bases to trimming and J lost 8 bases; unmatched junction nucleotides: 9. There are 16 residues in the CDR3. The CDR3 DNA reads TGTGCCAGCTCACCACCCGGCGGGGGGCATGGGGATGAGCAGTTCTTC. This translates into CASSPPGGGHGDEQFF.

J is TRBJ2-3 and V is TRBV6-4; D is unresolved. In germline, CDR1 is MRHNA, CDR2 SNTAGT. V was shortened by 0 bases and J by 1 base, with 11 bases between the two germline ends. The CDR3 runs 16 residues. This chain's CDR3 is CASSDSPKSGTDTQYF. For the CDR3, the DNA is TGTGCCAGCAGTGACTCGCCGAAGAGTGGCACAGATACGCAGTATTTT.

The chain combines TRBV5-1 with TRBJ1-1; the D gene is possibly TRBD1 (5 bases). V lost 4 bases, J lost 4 bases, and 14 bases lay in between. The CDR3 sequence is 14 residues long. CDR1 is SGHRS, CDR2 YFSETQ, per germline. The CDR3 sequence is CASSPGVGFTEAFF. The CDR3 region has the DNA TGCGCCAGCAGCCCGGGGGTGGGCTTCACTGAAGCTTTCTTT.

This clone was recorded only once. V and J are TRBV5-5 and TRBJ2-1, with 8 bases that match TRBD2. The CDR3 extends over 15 amino acids. With V trimmed by 4 bases and J by 0 bases, 3 bases remained unmatched. Germline V gene lookup returns CDR1 SGHKS and CDR2 YYEKEE (reference sequence). This CDR3 is CASSLTSGSYNEQFF. CDR3 in DNA: TGTGCCAGCAGCCTCACTAGCGGCTCCTACAATGAGCAGTTCTTC.

This sequence joins TRBV27 and TRBJ1-6; TRBD1 matches 8 bases. The V gene end was trimmed by 0 bases and the J gene end by 10 bases; junction bases not matched to a gene: 8. The CDR3 length is 16 residues. Germline CDR1 reads MNHEY; CDR2 reads SMNVEV (reference sequence). The CDR3: CASSLSAGGRSSPLHF. The CDR3 bases are TGTGCCAGCAGTTTATCGGCAGGGGGCCGGAGCTCACCCCTCCACTTT.

This clone was observed once. The chain couples TRBV9 to TRBJ1-4; TRBD1 might be the D (5 bases). Germline lookup yields CDR1 SGDLS and CDR2 YYNGEE. This CDR3 region has 16 residues. V lost 0 bases and J 8 bases, leaving 17 bases between the germline ends. CDR3 sequence reads: CASSVGARSGNEKLFF. In nucleotides, the CDR3 is TGTGCCAGCAGCGTAGGGGCGCGGTCAGGGAACGAAAAACTGTTTTTT.

In its sample, this clone was seen once. The chain joins TRBV2 to TRBJ2-5, with a weak D call TRBD1 (6 bases). V was shortened by 6 bases and J by 4 bases, with 18 bases between the two germline ends. Germline-derived CDR1 and CDR2 are SNHLY and FYNNEI. This CDR3 region has 15 residues. The CDR3 sequence is CASSPIQGDGETQYF. In nucleotides, the CDR3 is TGTGCCAGCAGCCCAATACAGGGAGACGGAGAGACCCAGTACTTC.

This clone turned up a few times. The V and J genes are TRBV19 and TRBJ2-3, with 7 positions matching TRBD2. In germline, CDR1 is LNHDA, CDR2 SQIVND (reference sequence). This CDR3 is built from 16 residues. Germline trimming cut 2 bases from V and 0 bases from J; bases unmatched to any gene: 5. The chain's CDR3 is CASSISNGGSTDTQYF. CDR3 bases: TGTGCCAGTAGTATAAGTAACGGGGGGAGCACAGATACGCAGTATTTT.

The chain employs TRBV11-2 and TRBJ2-7; 11 nucleotides match TRBD1. CDR3 size: 14 residues. Germline V lookup: CDR1 SGHAT, CDR2 FQNNGV. V shed 10 bases, J shed 5 bases, and the junction held 10 bases outside the gene matches. DNA for the CDR3: TGTGCCACCGATGCCGGGACAGGGGGAAACGAGCAGTACTTC. Translating gives CATDAGTGGNEQYF.

The chain combines TRBV5-4 with TRBJ1-2; 8 nucleotides align to TRBD1. The J segment lost 5 bases and the V segment lost 4 bases, leaving 7 bases of the junction unmatched. Germline V gives CDR1 SGHNT, CDR2 YYREEE (reference sequence). The CDR3 consists of 14 residues. CDR3 in amino acids: CASSPGQGSYGYTF. The CDR3 nucleotides are TGTGCCAGCAGCCCTGGACAGGGATCGTATGGCTACACCTTC.